This TCR beta chain appears in the sequencing data of a study of T cells in pancreatic ductal adenocarcinoma. Study outcomes and limitations: Comparisons of tumor and blood clonality may show falsely lower tumor diversity. The resected pancreatic cancer cohort was biased toward the minority with early-stage disease. Mean clonality was around 0.11 in tumors and around 0.065 in blood, not significantly different. Unique clonotypes were approximately 8-fold more numerous in blood than in tumor.

The V end lost 6 bases, the J end lost 7 bases, and 16 bases lay between the germline ends. This CDR3 comprises 14 residues. Germline V gene data show CDR1 as MNHNS and CDR2 as SASEGT. The selected patients with pancreatic ductal adenocarcinoma had surgery but no neoadjuvant therapy. Concerning this clone itself: The antigen is not known.

Sequencing used immunoSEQ multiplex PCR; TCRdb keeps in-frame clones, though not all of them. The sample shows tens of thousands of clones, 90% to 95% of them seen only once. The sequenced material came from PBMCs. The chain links TRBV6-1 to TRBJ2-1; D perhaps matches TRBD2 (5 bases). The origin of this receptor is a human donor with pancreatic ductal adenocarcinoma. The CDR3 nucleotides read TGTGCCAGCAGAGACTATACGACGAGGAATGAGCAGTTCTTC. It translates to CASRDYTTRNEQFF.